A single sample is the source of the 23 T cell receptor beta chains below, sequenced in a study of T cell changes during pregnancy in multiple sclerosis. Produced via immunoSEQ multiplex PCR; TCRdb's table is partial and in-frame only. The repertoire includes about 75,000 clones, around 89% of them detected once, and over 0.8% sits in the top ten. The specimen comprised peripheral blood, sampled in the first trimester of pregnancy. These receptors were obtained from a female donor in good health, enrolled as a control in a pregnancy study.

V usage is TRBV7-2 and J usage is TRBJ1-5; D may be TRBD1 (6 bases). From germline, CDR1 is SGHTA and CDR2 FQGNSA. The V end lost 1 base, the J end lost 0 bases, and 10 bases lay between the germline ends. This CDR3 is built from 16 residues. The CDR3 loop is CASSLVTGLSNQPQHF. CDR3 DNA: TGTGCCAGCAGCTTAGTAACAGGGCTTAGCAATCAGCCCCAGCATTTT.

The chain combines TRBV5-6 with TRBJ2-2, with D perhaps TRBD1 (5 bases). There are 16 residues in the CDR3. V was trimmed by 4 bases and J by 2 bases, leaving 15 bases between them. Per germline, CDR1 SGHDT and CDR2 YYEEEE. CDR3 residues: CASSPRQSFNTGELFF. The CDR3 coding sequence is TGTGCCAGCAGCCCCCGACAGAGCTTCAACACCGGGGAGCTGTTTTTT. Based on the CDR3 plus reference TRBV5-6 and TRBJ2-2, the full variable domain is DAGVTQSPTHLIKTRGQQVTLRCSPKSGHDTVSWYQQALGQGPQFIFQYYEEEERQRGNFPDRFSGHQFPNYSSELNVNALLLGDSALYLCASSPRQSFNTGELFFGEGSRLTVL.

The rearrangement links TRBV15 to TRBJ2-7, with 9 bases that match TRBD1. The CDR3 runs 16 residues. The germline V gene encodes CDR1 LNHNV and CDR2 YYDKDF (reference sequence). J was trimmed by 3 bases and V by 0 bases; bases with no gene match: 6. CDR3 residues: CATSRDLPGQGYEQYF. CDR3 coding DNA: TGTGCCACCAGCAGAGATTTACCGGGACAGGGCTACGAGCAGTACTTC.

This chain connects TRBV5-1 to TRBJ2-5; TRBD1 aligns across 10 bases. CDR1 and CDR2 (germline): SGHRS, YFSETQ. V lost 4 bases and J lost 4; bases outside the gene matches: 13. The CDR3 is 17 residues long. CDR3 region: CASSRAHGQGERETQYF. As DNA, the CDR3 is TGCGCCAGCAGCCGGGCACACGGACAGGGGGAGCGAGAGACCCAGTACTTC.

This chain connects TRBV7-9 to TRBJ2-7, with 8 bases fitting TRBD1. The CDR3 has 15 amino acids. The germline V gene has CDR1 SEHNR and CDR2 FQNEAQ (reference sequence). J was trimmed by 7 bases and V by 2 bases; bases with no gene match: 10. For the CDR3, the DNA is TGTGCCAGCAGCTTAAAGGGGACAGGCGCCTTTGAGCAGTACTTC. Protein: CASSLKGTGAFEQYF.

This chain's CDR3 is CASSLVASGRRNEQFF. The CDR3, as DNA: TGTGCCAGCAGCTTAGTGGCTAGCGGGAGGCGGAATGAGCAGTTCTTC. The chain has TRBV7-9 and TRBJ2-1; TRBD2 agrees at 11 bases. The CDR3 loop spans 16 amino acids. Per the germline V gene, CDR1 is SEHNR and CDR2 is FQNEAQ (reference sequence). V lost 1 base and J lost 7; bases outside the gene matches: 6.

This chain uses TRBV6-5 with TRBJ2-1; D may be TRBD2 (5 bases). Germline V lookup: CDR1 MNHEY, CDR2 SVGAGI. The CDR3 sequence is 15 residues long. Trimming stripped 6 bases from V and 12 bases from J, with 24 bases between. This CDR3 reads CASRYVDGGIIRQFF. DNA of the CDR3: TGTGCCAGCAGATACGTGGACGGAGGCATTATTAGGCAGTTCTTC.

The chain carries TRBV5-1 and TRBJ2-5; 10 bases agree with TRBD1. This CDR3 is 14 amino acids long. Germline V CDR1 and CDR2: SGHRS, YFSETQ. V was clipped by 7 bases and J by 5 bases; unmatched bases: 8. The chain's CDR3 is CASRDRGSMETQYF. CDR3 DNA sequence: TGCGCCAGCCGGGACAGGGGTAGCATGGAGACCCAGTACTTC.

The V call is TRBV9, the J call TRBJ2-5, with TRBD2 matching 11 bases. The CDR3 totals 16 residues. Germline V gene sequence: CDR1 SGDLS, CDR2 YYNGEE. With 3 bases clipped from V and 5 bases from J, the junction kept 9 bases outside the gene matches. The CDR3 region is CASSAYSGGATETQYF. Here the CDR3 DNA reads TGTGCCAGCAGCGCCTATAGCGGGGGGGCCACGGAGACCCAGTACTTC.

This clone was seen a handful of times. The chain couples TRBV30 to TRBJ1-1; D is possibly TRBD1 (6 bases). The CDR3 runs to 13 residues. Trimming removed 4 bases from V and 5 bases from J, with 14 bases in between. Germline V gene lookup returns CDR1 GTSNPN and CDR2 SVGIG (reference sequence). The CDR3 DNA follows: TGTGCCTGGATCTGGACAGTCCGGACTGAAGCTTTCTTT. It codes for CAWIWTVRTEAFF.

The CDR3 reads CASSLGRGPDTQYF. CDR3 coding DNA: TGTGCCAGCAGCTTAGGGCGGGGTCCAGATACGCAGTATTTT. The V gene is TRBV7-7, the J gene TRBJ2-3; D is possibly TRBD2 (6 bases). V was trimmed by 1 base and J by 4 bases, leaving 9 bases between them. The CDR3 is made up of 14 amino acids. Germline V gives CDR1 SSHAT, CDR2 FNYEAQ (reference sequence).

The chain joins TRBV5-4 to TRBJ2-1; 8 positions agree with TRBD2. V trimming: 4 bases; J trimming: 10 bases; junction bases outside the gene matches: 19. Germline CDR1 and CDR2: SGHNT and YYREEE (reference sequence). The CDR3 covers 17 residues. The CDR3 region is CASSRQGLVSYQGEQFF. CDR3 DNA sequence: TGTGCCAGCAGCCGGCAGGGACTAGTCTCTTATCAGGGGGAGCAGTTCTTC.

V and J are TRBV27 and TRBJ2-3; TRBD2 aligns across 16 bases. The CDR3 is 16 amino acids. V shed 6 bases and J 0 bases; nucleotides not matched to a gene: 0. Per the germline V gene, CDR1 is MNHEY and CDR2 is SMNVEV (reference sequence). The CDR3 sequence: CASRGLAGGSTDTQYF. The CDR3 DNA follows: TGTGCCAGCAGGGGACTAGCGGGAGGGAGCACAGATACGCAGTATTTT.

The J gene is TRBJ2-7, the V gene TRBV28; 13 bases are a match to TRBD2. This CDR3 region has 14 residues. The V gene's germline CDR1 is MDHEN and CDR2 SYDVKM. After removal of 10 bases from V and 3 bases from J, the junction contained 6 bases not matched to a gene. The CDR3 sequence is CATLRTSGSYEQYF. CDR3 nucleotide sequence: TGTGCCACCTTAAGGACTAGCGGGAGCTACGAGCAGTACTTC. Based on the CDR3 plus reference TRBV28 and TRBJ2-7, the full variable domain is DVKVTQSSRYLVKRTGEKVFLECVQDMDHENMFWYRQDPGLGLRLIYFSYDVKMKEKGDIPEGYSVSREKKERFSLILESASTNQTSMYLCATLRTSGSYEQYFGPGTRLTVT.

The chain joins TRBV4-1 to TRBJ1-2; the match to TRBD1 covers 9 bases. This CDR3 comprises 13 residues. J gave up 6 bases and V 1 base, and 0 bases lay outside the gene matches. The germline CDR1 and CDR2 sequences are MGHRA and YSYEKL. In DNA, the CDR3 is TGCGCCAGCAGCCAAGGGACAGGGGATGGCTACACCTTC. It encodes CASSQGTGDGYTF.

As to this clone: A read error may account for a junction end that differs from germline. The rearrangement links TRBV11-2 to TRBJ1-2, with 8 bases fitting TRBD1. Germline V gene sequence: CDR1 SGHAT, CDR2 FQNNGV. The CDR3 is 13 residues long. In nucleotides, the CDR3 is TGTGCCAGCAGCTTAGTTGGCTCGGACAGGGCCTTCTTC. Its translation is CASSLVGSDRAFF.

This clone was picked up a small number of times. The CDR3: CASSLVGGKEKLFF. The CDR3 DNA is TGTGCCAGCAGCTTAGTAGGGGGAAAGGAAAAACTGTTTTTT. The V gene is TRBV7-9, the J gene TRBJ1-4, with a tentative D call TRBD1 (6 bases). Germline CDR1 is SEHNR and CDR2 is FQNEAQ (reference sequence). The V end lost 1 base, the J end lost 8 bases, and 11 bases lay between the germline ends. CDR3 length: 14 residues.

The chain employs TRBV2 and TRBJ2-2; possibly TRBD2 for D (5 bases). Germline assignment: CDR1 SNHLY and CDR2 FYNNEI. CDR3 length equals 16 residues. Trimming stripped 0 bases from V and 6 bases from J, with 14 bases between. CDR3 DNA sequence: TGTGCCAGCAGTGAAGCGCTCGGGCTCGGGGCCGGGGAGCTGTTTTTT. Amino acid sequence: CASSEALGLGAGELFF.

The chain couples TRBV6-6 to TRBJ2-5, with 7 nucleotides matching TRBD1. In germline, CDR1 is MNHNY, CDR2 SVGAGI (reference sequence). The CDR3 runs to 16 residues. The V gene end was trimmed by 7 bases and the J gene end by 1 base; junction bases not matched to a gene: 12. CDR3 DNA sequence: TGTGCCAGCACCAATTTGTTGGGACAGACCCAAGAGACCCAGTACTTC. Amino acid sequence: CASTNLLGQTQETQYF.

Here the CDR3 reads CASSYSSGAYQETQYF. CDR3 bases: TGTGCCAGCAGTTACTCTAGCGGGGCATACCAAGAGACCCAGTACTTC. The chain uses TRBV6-5 and TRBJ2-5, with 8 bases identical to TRBD2. The junction had 3 bases not matched to a gene; V was cut back by 0 bases and J by 0 bases. This CDR3 is built from 16 residues. Germline assignment: CDR1 MNHEY and CDR2 SVGAGI.

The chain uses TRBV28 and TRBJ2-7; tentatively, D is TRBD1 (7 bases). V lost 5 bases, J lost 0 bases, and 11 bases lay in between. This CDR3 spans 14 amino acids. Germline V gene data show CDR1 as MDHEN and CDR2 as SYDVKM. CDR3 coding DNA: TGTGCCAGCAGTCGACAGGGACTCTCCTACGAGCAGTACTTC. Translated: CASSRQGLSYEQYF.

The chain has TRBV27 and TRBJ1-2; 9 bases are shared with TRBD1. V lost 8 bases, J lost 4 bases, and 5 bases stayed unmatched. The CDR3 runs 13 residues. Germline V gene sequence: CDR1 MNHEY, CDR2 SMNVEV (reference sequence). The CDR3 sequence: CASAGQGIYGYTF. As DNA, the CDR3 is TGTGCCAGCGCGGGACAGGGAATCTATGGCTACACCTTC.

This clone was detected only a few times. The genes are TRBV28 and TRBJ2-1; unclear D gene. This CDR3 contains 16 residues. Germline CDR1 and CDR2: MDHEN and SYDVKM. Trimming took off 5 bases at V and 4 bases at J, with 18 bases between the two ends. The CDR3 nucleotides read TGTGCCAGCAGTGCCAACGGAGCGCGACCATACAATGAGCAGTTCTTC. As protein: CASSANGARPYNEQFF. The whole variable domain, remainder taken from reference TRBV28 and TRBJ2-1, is DVKVTQSSRYLVKRTGEKVFLECVQDMDHENMFWYRQDPGLGLRLIYFSYDVKMKEKGDIPEGYSVSREKKERFSLILESASTNQTSMYLCASSANGARPYNEQFFGPGTRLTVL.